One sample yielded the 14 T cell receptor beta chains listed below, sequenced in a study of blood T cell repertoires in COVID-19. Clones were read by immunoSEQ multiplex PCR, and TCRdb kept only the in-frame ones, dropping some. The data show around 300,000 clones, 85% seen once. The material sequenced was PBMCs or T cells enriched from blood (not recorded which). The origin of the receptors is a woman aged 50 to 65 who had recovered from COVID-19.

This clone was seen a few times. The chain employs TRBV18 and TRBJ2-2; 9 positions match TRBD1. CDR3 size: 17 residues. Germline V CDR1 and CDR2: KGHSH, LQKENI. J was trimmed by 4 bases and V by 7 bases; bases with no gene match: 13. CDR3 nucleotides: TGTGCCAGCTGTGAGACCGGGACAGGGTTTGGCACCGGGGAGCTGTTTTTT. It codes for CASCETGTGFGTGELFF.

This clone was seen only once. This CDR3 is CATSDSYRVGLTQYF. The CDR3 bases are TGTGCCACCAGTGATTCCTACAGGGTAGGGCTGACCCAGTACTTC. The V and J genes are TRBV24-1 and TRBJ2-5, with D possibly being TRBD1 (6 bases). The length of the CDR3 is 15 residues. Per germline, CDR1 KGHDR and CDR2 SFDVKD. Trimming removed 2 bases at V and 7 bases at J, with 16 bases between.

The gene calls are TRBV5-1 and TRBJ1-2; 8 bases fit TRBD1. CDR1 is SGHRS, CDR2 YFSETQ, per germline. This CDR3 region has 13 residues. Trimming at V came to 2 bases and at J to 3 bases, leaving 0 bases not matched to a gene. CDR3 DNA sequence: TGCGCCAGCAGCTTACAGGGGGACTATGGCTACACCTTC. Protein sequence: CASSLQGDYGYTF.

The chain joins TRBV12-3 or TRBV12-4 to TRBJ1-2, with TRBD1 as a possible D gene (5 bases). The germline V and J ends were trimmed by 3 bases and 4 bases, with 9 bases remaining between them. The CDR3 covers 13 residues. CDR3 loop: CASSFAQGYGYTF. The CDR3 coding sequence is TGTGCCAGCAGTTTCGCCCAGGGCTATGGCTACACCTTC.

The chain uses TRBV9 and TRBJ1-6, with D maybe TRBD1 (6 bases). The CDR3 sequence is 15 residues long. The V and J ends lost 4 bases and 10 bases respectively, with 18 bases between them. CDR1 is SGDLS, CDR2 YYNGEE, per germline. The CDR3 loop reads CASSSTTGQGSPLHF. DNA of the CDR3: TGTGCCAGCAGCTCTACAACAGGGCAGGGATCACCCCTCCACTTT. The full variable domain, in which reference TRBV9 and TRBJ1-6 provide the parts outside the CDR3, is DSGVTQTPKHLITATGQRVTLRCSPRSGDLSVYWYQQSLDQGLQFLIQYYNGEERAKGNILERFSAQQFPDLHSELNLSSLELGDSALYFCASSSTTGQGSPLHFGNGTRLTVT.

The table lists this clone with a few counts. V is TRBV30 and J is TRBJ2-2, with 9 bases fitting TRBD2. Germline V CDR1 and CDR2: GTSNPN, SVGIG (reference sequence). Germline trimming cut 3 bases from V and 0 bases from J; bases unmatched to any gene: 5. This CDR3 is 16 amino acids long. The CDR3 region is CAWRKGLASNTGELFF. The CDR3 DNA follows: TGTGCCTGGAGGAAAGGACTAGCGTCGAACACCGGGGAGCTGTTTTTT.

The rearrangement links TRBV6-5 to TRBJ1-5, with D hard to call. V gave up 6 bases and J gave up 11 bases, with 17 bases separating them. The V gene's germline CDR1 is MNHEY and CDR2 SVGAGI. The CDR3 is 13 residues long. CDR3 nucleotides: TGTGCCAGCAGAGCGGGCCCCCATTTATCCCAGCATTTT. Protein product: CASRAGPHLSQHF.

The V gene is TRBV7-7, the J gene TRBJ2-1, with TRBD2 matching 13 bases. Germline CDR1 SSHAT, CDR2 FNYEAQ (reference sequence). CDR3 length: 15 amino acids. V dropped 5 bases and J dropped 6; count of bases not matched to a gene: 4. CDR3 sequence (DNA): TGTGCCAGCAGCGCCGGGACTAGCGGGATCAATGAGCAGTTCTTC. It translates to CASSAGTSGINEQFF.

Points on this clone: Other DNA sequences of this sample code for an identical CDR3. This chain uses TRBV12-3 or TRBV12-4 with TRBJ1-1; unclear D gene. CDR3 size: 13 residues. V lost 4 bases and J lost 1, with 7 bases in between. The CDR3 nucleotides read TGTGCCAGCAGTTCAACACGGAACACTGAAGCTTTCTTT. This gives the protein CASSSTRNTEAFF.

The chain links TRBV18 to TRBJ1-1; D remains unclear. The ends were cut back, 4 bases at V and 2 bases at J, with 11 bases in the middle. This CDR3 has 14 residues. Germline V CDR1 and CDR2: KGHSH, LQKENI. The CDR3 spells CASSLSRINTEAFF. The CDR3 DNA reads as TGTGCCAGCTCACTGAGCAGGATTAACACTGAAGCTTTCTTT.

This sequence joins TRBV4-1 and TRBJ1-4; D uncertain. Germline lookup yields CDR1 MGHRA and CDR2 YSYEKL. CDR3 size: 18 residues. Trimming took 1 base from V and 5 from J, leaving 20 bases between them. CDR3 coding DNA: TGCGCCAGCAGCCAAGGGAGCCGAGCGGGCGGAGGGAATGAAAAACTGTTTTTT. Its translation: CASSQGSRAGGGNEKLFF.

The V call is TRBV19, the J call TRBJ2-7, with a tentative D call TRBD1 (6 bases). There are 13 residues in the CDR3. CDR1 is LNHDA and CDR2 is SQIVND in the germline V gene (reference sequence). The germline V and J ends were trimmed by 6 bases and 5 bases, with 14 bases remaining between them. In DNA form, the CDR3 reads TGTGCCAGTAGAATTTCCGGGACACACGAGCAGTACTTC. The encoded protein is CASRISGTHEQYF.

The V gene is TRBV30, the J gene TRBJ1-6; 9 bases agree with TRBD1. The germline V gene has CDR1 GTSNPN and CDR2 SVGIG (reference sequence). This CDR3 is built from 15 residues. Unmatched junction bases numbered 8, after V lost 2 bases and J lost 9 bases. CDR3 nucleotides: TGTGCCTGGAGTCTACGGACAGGGGTTCGTTCACCCCTCCACTTT. This translates into CAWSLRTGVRSPLHF.

The V gene is TRBV11-2, the J gene TRBJ1-4; 8 positions match TRBD1. The germline gives CDR1 SGHAT, CDR2 FQNNGV. The CDR3 is 15 residues long. V dropped 1 base and J dropped 8; count of bases not matched to a gene: 6. As DNA, the CDR3 is TGTGCCAGCAGCTTAGGAGGACAGGGCCGGGAAAAACTGTTTTTT. Its protein product is CASSLGGQGREKLFF.